The T cell receptor beta chain under discussion was sequenced for a study of PD-1 blockade in classical Hodgkin lymphoma (TCRdb year 2020). With respect to the entire study: Nivolumab dosing was 3 mg/kg intravenously every 2 weeks, continuing until either disease progression or unacceptable toxicity. The study used CyTOF and TCR beta sequencing to define a peripheral blood immune signature of response to PD-1 blockade in classical Hodgkin lymphoma. Here is what the overall study found, with its caveats: The study covered only a single clinical trial cohort, and the causes of the repertoire differences, possibly disease activity or prior therapy, were still not defined. Newly diagnosed patients were reported to have lower baseline TCR diversity than healthy donors, and relapsed/refractory patients were reported to have lower baseline TCR diversity still. Trial patients achieving complete response had baseline diversity similar to newly diagnosed patients, whereas partial responders and progressors had significantly lower diversity. Lower diversity was seen in patients whose nivolumab began less than 1 year after ASCT, and these patients were left out of later analyses so that immune reconstitution would not confound the results. A significant rise by C4D1 was seen in CD4+ but not CD8+ TCR diversity (p=0.0027 vs p=0.16), with the rise being most apparent in complete responders (p=0.02).

Genomic DNA was extracted with the Qiagen DNeasy kit from unsorted PBMCs and from negatively selected CD4+ and CD8+ fractions. TCR beta CDR3 regions were subjected to amplification by immunoSEQ multiplex PCR with primers that anneal to V and J segments. A synthetic immune receptor repertoire was used to minimize amplification bias, and any residual bias was removed computationally once sequencing was done. The study's own analysis went as follows. Custom Python scripts were used to quantify repertoire diversity as the Shannon entropy index. Unsorted, CD4+ and CD8+ repertoires were analyzed separately, except in combined analyses where CD4+ and CD8+ sequences were merged in silico. Clonal expansion was defined as at least a 2-fold frequency increase after treatment relative to C1D1, with a pseudocount of 0.5 for undetected baseline clones. Singleton clones were defined as clones with 0 or 1 copy at C1D1, and non-singleton clones were defined as clones with 2 or more copies. By matching protein sequences in sorted samples from the same patient, clones expanded in unsorted samples were annotated as CD4+, CD8+ or unknown. Wilcoxon tests were applied to paired samples to test diversity changes from C1D1 to C4D1. Drawn from immuneACCESS, this table holds only the in-frame rearrangements with V and J called that TCRdb kept. Clones are partly lost; checked studies trace under half to an unresolved V gene and leave the rest unexplained. V and J calls and clone size are copied from that table; D and trimming were computed from the DNA. The sample records approximately 1,100 clones, approximately 90% of which are singletons. The ten biggest clones cover approximately 52% of the sample.

In light of the paper, this sample's time point label describes: cycle 1 day 1 (C1D1), immediately before nivolumab initiation. Relapse after autologous stem cell transplantation had occurred in all trial patients, and cohorts A, B and C were distinguished by prior brentuximab vedotin exposure. The trial cohort comprised 60 or so patients with relapsed/refractory classical Hodgkin lymphoma whose best overall responses were complete response, partial response or progressive disease. Single-agent nivolumab was administered to trial patients in the multi-cohort phase II CheckMate 205 trial. An independent review committee assessed best overall response using the 2007 International Working Group response criteria. Trial PBMCs were collected just before the start of nivolumab (C1D1) and during therapy at cycle 2 day 1 and cycle 4 day 1. Peripheral blood was collected in 8 mL Vacutainer Cell Preparation Tubes, from which PBMCs were isolated by centrifugation and then cryopreserved.

According to the germline V gene, CDR1 reads MNHNS and CDR2 reads SASEGT. Counted from cysteine to phenylalanine, this CDR3 has 13 amino acids. The retained sequence is limited to the CDR3, 39 bases, with the frame set at the first base. Cut back by 5 bases and 1 base, the V and J ends lie 8 bases apart. About this clone: This receptor's antigen is unknown. Base quality data are lacking; no much larger clone is found one base away.

This chain joins TRBV6-1 to TRBJ1-1, with the D gene not clear enough to name. This material consisted of peripheral blood mononuclear cells (PBMCs), taken at baseline. This receptor was taken from a human donor with classical Hodgkin lymphoma. In nucleotide form, the sequence is TGTGCCAGCAGTCGGGGAGGGAACACTGAAGCTTTCTTT. It is translated as CASSRGGNTEAFF.